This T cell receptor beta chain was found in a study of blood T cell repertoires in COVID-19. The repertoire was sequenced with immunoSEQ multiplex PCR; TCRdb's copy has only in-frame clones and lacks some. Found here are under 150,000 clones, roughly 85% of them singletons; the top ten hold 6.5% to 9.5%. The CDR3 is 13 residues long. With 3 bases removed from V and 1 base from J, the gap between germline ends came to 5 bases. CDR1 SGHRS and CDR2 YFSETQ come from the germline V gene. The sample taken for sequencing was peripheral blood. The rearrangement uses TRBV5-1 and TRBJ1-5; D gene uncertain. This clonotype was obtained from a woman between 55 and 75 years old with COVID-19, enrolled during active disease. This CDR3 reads CASSYGSNQPQHF. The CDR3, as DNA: TGCGCCAGCAGCTACGGGAGCAATCAGCCCCAGCATTTT.